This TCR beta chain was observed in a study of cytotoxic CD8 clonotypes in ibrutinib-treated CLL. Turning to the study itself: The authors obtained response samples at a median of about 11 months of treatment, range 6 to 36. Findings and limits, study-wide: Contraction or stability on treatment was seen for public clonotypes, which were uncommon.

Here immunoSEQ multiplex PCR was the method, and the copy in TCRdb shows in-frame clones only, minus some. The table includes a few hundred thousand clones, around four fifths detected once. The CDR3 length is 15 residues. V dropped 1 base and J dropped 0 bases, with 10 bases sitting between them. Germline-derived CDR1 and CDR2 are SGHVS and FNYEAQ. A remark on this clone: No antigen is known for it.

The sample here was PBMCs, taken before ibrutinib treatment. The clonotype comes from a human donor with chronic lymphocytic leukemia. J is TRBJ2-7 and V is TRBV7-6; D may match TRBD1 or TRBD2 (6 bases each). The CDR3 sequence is CASSLGGAPSYEQYF. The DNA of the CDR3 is TGTGCCAGCAGCTTAGGGGGGGCACCCTCCTACGAGCAGTACTTC.